This passage covers 7 T cell receptor beta chains from one sample sequenced in a study of CD8+ T cells in alopecia areata. cDNA prepared by RNA extraction and subsequent reverse transcription served as the template for sequencing. TCRdb's table, derived via immunoSEQ multiplex PCR, lists solely in-frame clones and lacks some. The data show about 180,000 clones, 51% seen once. Treatment: oral pan-JAK inhibitor, 5-10 mg twice daily. The specimen comprised CD8+ T cells sorted from blood, sampled around week 53, from a patient treated with tofacitinib. These receptors were obtained from a human donor with alopecia areata.

This clone occurred a few times. The chain has TRBV5-1 and TRBJ2-5; 9 positions agree with TRBD1. The V segment lost 4 bases and the J segment 5 bases; nucleotides outside the gene matches: 6. Germline CDR1 SGHRS, CDR2 YFSETQ. The CDR3 is made up of 14 amino acids. CDR3 in amino acids: CASSIWTGVETQYF. In nucleotides, the CDR3 is TGCGCCAGCAGCATCTGGACAGGGGTCGAGACCCAGTACTTC.

This clone was seen more than once but under ten times. J is TRBJ1-5 and V is TRBV2; a possible D gene is TRBD1 (6 bases). The CDR3 runs 12 residues. Germline-derived CDR1 and CDR2 are SNHLY and FYNNEI. V dropped 7 bases and J dropped 4 bases, with 8 bases sitting between them. CDR3 in amino acids: CASKRGNQPQHF. In nucleotides, the CDR3 is TGTGCCAGCAAGAGGGGGAATCAGCCCCAGCATTTT. Together with reference TRBV2 and TRBJ1-5, the CDR3 gives the full variable domain: EPEVTQTPSHQVTQMGQEVILRCVPISNHLYFYWYRQILGQKVEFLVSFYNNEISEKSEIFDDQFSVERPDGSNFTLKIRSTKLEDSAMYFCASKRGNQPQHFGDGTRLSIL.

This rearrangement joins TRBV5-6 to TRBJ1-2; 7 bases agree with TRBD1. Germline-derived CDR1 and CDR2 are SGHDT and YYEEEE. The junction had 3 bases not matched to a gene; V was cut back by 4 bases and J by 3 bases. CDR3 length: 13 amino acids. In nucleotides, the CDR3 is TGTGCCAGCAGCCCGCAGGGGGACTATGGCTACACCTTC. Protein product: CASSPQGDYGYTF. Full variable domain (remainder filled in from reference TRBV5-6 and TRBJ1-2): DAGVTQSPTHLIKTRGQQVTLRCSPKSGHDTVSWYQQALGQGPQFIFQYYEEEERQRGNFPDRFSGHQFPNYSSELNVNALLLGDSALYLCASSPQGDYGYTFGSGTRLTVV.

V gene TRBV6-5 combines with J gene TRBJ1-2; a possible D gene is TRBD1 (6 bases). There are 13 residues in the CDR3. The V end lost 5 bases, the J end lost 10 bases, and 17 bases lay between the germline ends. Germline V gene data show CDR1 as MNHEY and CDR2 as SVGAGI. The CDR3 DNA reads as TGTGCCAGCAGTCCCTACCTGACAGGCGACTACACCTTC. The encoded protein is CASSPYLTGDYTF.

The chain employs TRBV4-1 and TRBJ1-2, with 7 bases fitting TRBD1. Germline V CDR1 and CDR2: MGHRA, YSYEKL. This CDR3 is 13 amino acids long. J was trimmed by 7 bases and V by 2 bases; bases with no gene match: 4. CDR3 nucleotide sequence: TGCGCCAGCAGCCAACCAGGGGGGAGTGGCTACACCTTC. This sequence encodes CASSQPGGSGYTF.

This chain connects TRBV7-2 to TRBJ2-7; D call uncertain. V was cut by 5 bases and J by 3 bases, with 11 bases left in between. Germline V gene sequence: CDR1 SGHTA, CDR2 FQGNSA. The CDR3 sequence is 13 residues long. The CDR3 bases are TGTGCCAGCAGCCCCGGCCCCCTCTACGAGCAGTACTTC. Amino acid sequence: CASSPGPLYEQYF. Full variable domain (outside the CDR3, taken from reference TRBV7-2 and TRBJ2-7): GAGVSQSPSNKVTEKGKDVELRCDPISGHTALYWYRQSLGQGLEFLIYFQGNSAPDKSGLPSDRFSAERTGGSVSTLTIQRTQQEDSAVYLCASSPGPLYEQYFGPGTRLTVT.

The chain recombines TRBV4-1 with TRBJ1-2; TRBD1 is a possible D gene (5 bases). Per germline, CDR1 MGHRA and CDR2 YSYEKL. The CDR3 sequence is 15 residues long. Trimming removed 0 bases at V and 6 bases at J, with 14 bases between. CDR3 coding DNA: TGCGCCAGCAGCCAAGACCCGGGAGGGGAGGATGGCTACACCTTC. Protein product: CASSQDPGGEDGYTF.